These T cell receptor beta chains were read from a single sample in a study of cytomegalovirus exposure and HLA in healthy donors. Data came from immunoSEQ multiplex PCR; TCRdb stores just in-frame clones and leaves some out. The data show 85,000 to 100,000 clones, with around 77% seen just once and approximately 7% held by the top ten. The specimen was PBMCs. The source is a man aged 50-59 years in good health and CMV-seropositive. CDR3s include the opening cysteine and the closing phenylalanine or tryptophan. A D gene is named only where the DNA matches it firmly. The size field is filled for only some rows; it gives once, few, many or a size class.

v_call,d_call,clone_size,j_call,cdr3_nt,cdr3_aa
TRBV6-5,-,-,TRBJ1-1,TGTGCCAGCAGAGAATTCGGACACCCGAACACTGAAGCTTTCTTT,CASREFGHPNTEAFF
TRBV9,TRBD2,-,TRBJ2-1,TGTGCCAGCAGCGGGGGACTAGCGGGGAGGGTATACAATGAGCAGTTCTTC,CASSGGLAGRVYNEQFF
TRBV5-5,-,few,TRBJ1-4,TGTGCCAGCAGCGCCGTTCTGAGGGCTGAAAAACTGTTTTTT,CASSAVLRAEKLFF
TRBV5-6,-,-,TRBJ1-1,TGTGCCAGCAGCTTATCGGGATATCGCACTGAAGCTTTCTTT,CASSLSGYRTEAFF
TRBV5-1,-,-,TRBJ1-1,TGCGCCAGCAGCTTGGAGGGTAGGGGCTCATCTGAAGCTTTCTTT,CASSLEGRGSSEAFF
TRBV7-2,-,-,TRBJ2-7,TGTGCCAGCAGCTTTCGGGCGGGAAACAAACCCTACGAGCAGTACTTC,CASSFRAGNKPYEQYF
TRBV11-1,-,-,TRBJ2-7,TGTGCCAGCAGCCGGGACACCTCCTACGAGCAGTACTTC,CASSRDTSYEQYF
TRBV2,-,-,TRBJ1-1,TGTGCCAGCAGTGCTAGCACGGCAGGAGCTGGGAACACTGAAGCTTTCTTT,CASSASTAGAGNTEAFF
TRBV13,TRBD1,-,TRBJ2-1,TGTGCCAGCAGCATAAGACAGGGGGTCTACAATGAGCAGTTCTTC,CASSIRQGVYNEQFF
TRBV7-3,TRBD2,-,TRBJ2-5,TGTGCCAGCAGCTTAATTCTAGCGGGGGCGGAGACCCAGTACTTC,CASSLILAGAETQYF
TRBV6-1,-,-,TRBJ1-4,TGTGCCAGCAGTCTGCGACAGACAACTAATGAAAAACTGTTTTTT,CASSLRQTTNEKLFF
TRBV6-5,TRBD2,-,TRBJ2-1,TGTGCCAGCGGGAGGGTTTTGCAGTTCTTC,CASGRVLQFF
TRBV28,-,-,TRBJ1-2,TGTGCCAGCAGTTTAGTTATTAGCGACTATGGCTACACCTTC,CASSLVISDYGYTF
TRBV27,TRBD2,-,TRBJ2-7,TGTGCCAGCAGTGCCCCGGGACTAGACGCCGAGCAGTACTTC,CASSAPGLDAEQYF
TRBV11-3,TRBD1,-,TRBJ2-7,TGTGCCAGCAGCTCATCGGGACAGGGACCCTACGAGCAGTACTTC,CASSSSGQGPYEQYF
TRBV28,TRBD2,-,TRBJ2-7,TGTGCCAGCAGTTTGGTAACTAGCGGGGGCTCCCTGAACGAGCAGTACTTC,CASSLVTSGGSLNEQYF
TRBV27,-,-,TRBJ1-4,TGTGCCAGCAGTCCCACCCCCGAGGATGAAAAACTGTTTTTT,CASSPTPEDEKLFF
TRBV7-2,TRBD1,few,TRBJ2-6,TGTGCCAGCAGCGGTGGGACAGGACGCTCTGGGGCCAACGTCCTGACTTTC,CASSGGTGRSGANVLTF
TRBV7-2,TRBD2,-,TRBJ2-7,TGTGCCAGCAGCCCGAGACTAGCGGTCGTATACGAGCAGTACTTC,CASSPRLAVVYEQYF
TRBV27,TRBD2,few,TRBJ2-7,TGTGCCAGCAGGGGACTAGCGGGGGGATACGGGCAGTACTTC,CASRGLAGGYGQYF
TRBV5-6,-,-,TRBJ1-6,TGTGCCAGCAGCTTGGACCGAAGCCGTCGAAATTCACCCCTCAACTTT,CASSLDRSRRNSPLNF
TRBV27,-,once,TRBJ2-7,TGTGCCAGCAGTTTTAAGGCAGGGTCCTACGAGCAGTACTTC,CASSFKAGSYEQYF
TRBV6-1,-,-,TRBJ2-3,TGTGCCAGCAGTGATCTAACGGGGAGCACAGATACGCAGTATTTT,CASSDLTGSTDTQYF
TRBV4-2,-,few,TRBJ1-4,TGTGCCAGCAGCCAAGGAGAGTTTGGTGAAAAACTGTTTTTT,CASSQGEFGEKLFF
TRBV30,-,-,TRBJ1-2,TGTGCCTGGGAGGCGGGGTTTATAGGCTATGGCTACACCTTC,CAWEAGFIGYGYTF
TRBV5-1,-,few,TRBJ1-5,TGCGCCAGCAGCTTGGCCAGTCCGAATCAGCCCCAGCATTTT,CASSLASPNQPQHF
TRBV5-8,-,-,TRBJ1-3,TGTGCCAGCAGCTTGGGAGGGTCTGGAAACACCATATATTTT,CASSLGGSGNTIYF
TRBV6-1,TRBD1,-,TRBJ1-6,TGTGCCAGCAGCCGACAGGGGGTCTCACCCCTCCACTTT,CASSRQGVSPLHF